This TCR beta chain was retrieved from a study of blood T cell repertoires in COVID-19. Study in general: Sites in the United States, Italy and Spain provided acute and convalescent COVID-19 samples.

The method was immunoSEQ multiplex PCR; TCRdb's version includes in-frame clones alone and lacks a portion of them. The sample consists of approximately 240,000 clones, 65% to 85% of them appearing once. The CDR3 length is 16 residues. Germline trimming cut 0 bases from V and 3 bases from J; bases unmatched to any gene: 5. Germline V gene data show CDR1 as LGHDT and CDR2 as YNNKEL (reference sequence). The sequencing sample was made of peripheral blood. The chain links TRBV3-1 (or the pseudogene TRBV3-2) to TRBJ2-4, with 7 bases lining up with TRBD1. The source of this sequence is a woman aged 40 to 50 with active or convalescent COVID-19. CDR3 region: CASSQEGTAVKNIQYF. Here the CDR3 DNA reads TGTGCCAGCAGCCAAGAAGGGACAGCGGTCAAAAACATTCAGTACTTC.